The present entry profiles one T cell receptor (beta chain) with its context. The antigen is undetermined. CDR1 is MDHEN and CDR2 is SYDVKM in the germline V gene. This CDR3 is built from 14 residues. V was shortened by 6 bases and J by 2 bases, with 13 bases between the two germline ends. TCRdb keeps only in-frame clones here, not all; method: immunoSEQ multiplex PCR. The sample yields approximately 17,000 clones, about nine tenths seen once. The data belong to a study of T cell clonotyping in hematopoietic cell transplantation. Whole-study findings and limits: After transplant, recipient diversity fell while pathologically expanded clonotypes grew through day 180. Graft donor and pretransplant recipient Inverse Simpson Index values predicted broader posttransplant TCR diversity. Few recipient clonotypes overlapped donors; over 95% were de novo at given depth.

The chain is built from TRBV28 and TRBJ1-2; tentatively, D is TRBD1 (5 bases). The specimen sequenced was peripheral blood mononuclear cells. The sequence derives from a middle-aged man in good health. Some clones in this sample may be carry-over from other donors' samples. The CDR3 loop reads CASSSGQPNYGYTF. In DNA, the CDR3 is TGTGCCAGCAGCTCGGGGCAGCCCAACTATGGCTACACCTTC.